Listed below are T cell receptor beta chains from one sample, sequenced in a study of graft-versus-host responses after intestinal transplantation. TCRdb keeps only in-frame clones here, not all; method: immunoSEQ multiplex PCR. The sample has around 69,000 clones, 90% seen once; the top ten hold about 4.2%. Antigens of these TCRs are unknown. The specimen was unstimulated CD8+ T cells sorted from spleen or lymph node cells, collected before transplant. The receptors were sampled from a human donor who was the organ donor for an intestinal transplant. Each CDR3 is given with its conserved first and last residue. The D gene is left open where the match is weak. Where a row states a size, it is once, few, many or the class of an expanded clone; other rows omit it.

D gene | J gene | clone size | V gene | CDR3 DNA | CDR3 protein
NA | TRBJ2-2 | NA | TRBV5-4 | TGTGCCAGCAGCTTGGACGGGGGTTCGGGCACCGGGGAGCTGTTTTTT | CASSLDGGSGTGELFF
NA | TRBJ1-1 | NA | TRBV2 | TGTGCCAGATCACTAGGGACTGAAGCTTTCTTT | CARSLGTEAFF
NA | TRBJ1-1 | NA | TRBV7-9 | TGTGCCAGCAGCTTACTCGGCACTGAAGCTTTCTTT | CASSLLGTEAFF
TRBD2 | TRBJ2-5 | NA | TRBV27 | TGTGCCAGCACGGAAGGACTAGCGGGGGCGACCCAGTACTTC | CASTEGLAGATQYF
TRBD1 | TRBJ1-2 | NA | TRBV7-6 | TGTGCCAGCAGGGAGGGGACAGGGAACTATGGCTACACCTTC | CASREGTGNYGYTF
NA | TRBJ2-3 | NA | TRBV10-3 | TGTGCCATCAGTGAGTCCGGGTGGATCTACACAGATACGCAGTATTTT | CAISESGWIYTDTQYF
NA | TRBJ1-4 | NA | TRBV5-6 | TGTGCCAGCAGCTTGGGGGGAGCCGGAGAAAAACTGTTTTTT | CASSLGGAGEKLFF
NA | TRBJ1-2 | NA | TRBV29-1 | TGCAGCGTTGATTGGTCGGGAGGGGGAGGTAGCTATGGCTACACCTTC | CSVDWSGGGGSYGYTF
NA | TRBJ2-2 | NA | TRBV11-3 | TGTGCCAGCAGCTTAGATTGTTTAAGAGGTGTGGGGAACACCGGGGAGCTGTTTTTT | CASSLDCLRGVGNTGELFF
TRBD1 | TRBJ1-4 | NA | TRBV28 | TGTGCCAGCCGAATCCAGGGGGCTAGTGAAAAACTGTTTTTT | CASRIQGASEKLFF
TRBD1 | TRBJ1-6 | once | TRBV28 | TGTGCCAGCAGGCCGGACAGGGAGTCTTCACCCCTCCACTTT | CASRPDRESSPLHF
NA | TRBJ2-2 | NA | TRBV29-1 | TGCAGCGCTCAGGGAAACACCGGGGAGCTGTTTTTT | CSAQGNTGELFF
NA | TRBJ2-3 | NA | TRBV6-5 | TGTGCCAGCAGCCGCACTAACACAGATACGCAGTATTTT | CASSRTNTDTQYF
TRBD1 | TRBJ2-2 | few | TRBV19 | TGTGCCAGTGAACAGGGGGCCGGGGAGCTGTTTTTT | CASEQGAGELFF
NA | TRBJ1-1 | NA | TRBV28 | TGTGCCAGCAGTTTAGGGGGGGGGATGCCTGAAGCTTTCTTT | CASSLGGGMPEAFF
NA | TRBJ1-6 | NA | TRBV4-3 | TGCGCCAGCAGCCAAGATAGTACAGACCCAATTTCACCCCTCCACTTT | CASSQDSTDPISPLHF
TRBD1 | TRBJ1-1 | NA | TRBV10-1 | TGCGCCAGCAGTGAGGCAGGGGGCACTGAAGCTTTCTTT | CASSEAGGTEAFF
TRBD2 | TRBJ2-1 | NA | TRBV28 | TGTGCCAGCAGTTTTAGTCCAGGCGGGGGGAACAATGAGCAGTTCTTC | CASSFSPGGGNNEQFF
NA | TRBJ1-4 | NA | TRBV19 | TGTGCCAGTAGTATGCCGAGGGGGACGAGTAATGAAAAACTGTTTTTT | CASSMPRGTSNEKLFF
NA | TRBJ2-5 | NA | TRBV5-6 | TGTGCCAGCAGCTTGATTAAAGAGACCCAGTACTTC | CASSLIKETQYF
NA | TRBJ2-1 | NA | TRBV2 | TGTGCCAGCAGTGAACCGTCCAGGGTGGAGCAGTTCTTC | CASSEPSRVEQFF
TRBD1 | TRBJ1-6 | NA | TRBV28 | TGTGCCAGCAGTTTAGCGACAGGGACCCCTTCACCCCTCCACTTT | CASSLATGTPSPLHF
NA | TRBJ1-3 | NA | TRBV5-4 | TGTGCCAGCAGCTTGACAGGGAGTGGAAACACCATATATTTT | CASSLTGSGNTIYF
NA | TRBJ1-2 | NA | TRBV27 | TGTGCCAGCAGTTTAGGGGGGGCCTATGGCTACACCTTC | CASSLGGAYGYTF
TRBD1 | TRBJ1-2 | NA | TRBV28 | TGTGCCAGCACCACGACAGGGGCTAACTATGGCTACACCTTC | CASTTTGANYGYTF
TRBD2 | TRBJ2-5 | NA | TRBV5-6 | TGTGCCAGCAGCTTGGGCGGGGGGGCTGAGACCCAGTACTTC | CASSLGGGAETQYF
NA | TRBJ1-1 | NA | TRBV7-9 | TGTGCCAGCAGCTTAATGGACAGCCTCGAGAACACTGAAGCTTTCTTT | CASSLMDSLENTEAFF
TRBD1 | TRBJ2-3 | NA | TRBV7-8 | TGTGCCAGCAGCTCCCCCCGGGACAGGGTAACAGATACGCAGTATTTT | CASSSPRDRVTDTQYF
NA | TRBJ1-2 | NA | TRBV27 | TGTGCCAGCAGTTTATCGATTAACAGTATCAACTATGGCTACACCTTC | CASSLSINSINYGYTF
TRBD1 | TRBJ1-2 | NA | TRBV13 | TGTGCCAGCAGCTTCGGGCAGGGGGCTTATGGCTACACCTTC | CASSFGQGAYGYTF
TRBD1 | TRBJ1-1 | NA | TRBV28 | TGTGCCAGCAGACTACCAGGGGGGCGGACTGAAGCTTTCTTT | CASRLPGGRTEAFF
NA | TRBJ1-1 | NA | TRBV29-1 | TGCAGCGTTCTGGGCGGGGACACTGAAGCTTTCTTT | CSVLGGDTEAFF
TRBD2 | TRBJ2-1 | NA | TRBV13 | TGTGCCAGCAGCTCCAGACTAGCGGGGGTTGAGCAGTTCTTC | CASSSRLAGVEQFF
NA | TRBJ1-3 | few | TRBV7-2 | TGTGCCAGCAGCTCTGAGGCTAACTCTGGAAACACCATATATTTT | CASSSEANSGNTIYF
TRBD2 | TRBJ2-1 | NA | TRBV27 | TGTGCCAGCAGTTTTGGGGGGGGTGTCGAGCAGTTCTTC | CASSFGGGVEQFF
NA | TRBJ1-3 | NA | TRBV4-3 | TGCGCCAGCAGCCAATCTCCAGGTAGCTCTGGAAACACCATATATTTT | CASSQSPGSSGNTIYF
TRBD2 | TRBJ2-3 | NA | TRBV28 | TGTGCCAGCAGTTGGCGCGCTAGCGGGGGGGCAGGTGGCACAGATACGCAGTATTTT | CASSWRASGGAGGTDTQYF
NA | TRBJ1-5 | NA | TRBV2 | TGTGCCAGCAGTCTAACCGGGGTCGATAGCAATCAGCCCCAGCATTTT | CASSLTGVDSNQPQHF
NA | TRBJ2-3 | NA | TRBV7-9 | TGTGCCAGCACCCAGGACTACAGTAGCACAGATACGCAGTATTTT | CASTQDYSSTDTQYF
TRBD1 | TRBJ2-1 | NA | TRBV27 | TGTGCCAGCAGTTTATTATCGCCGGGACAGGAGAACAATGAGCAGTTCTTC | CASSLLSPGQENNEQFF
NA | TRBJ2-6 | NA | TRBV27 | TGTGCCAGCACTGAGAGGGGGACTACCTACTCTGGGGCCAACGTCCTGACTTTC | CASTERGTTYSGANVLTF
NA | TRBJ1-2 | NA | TRBV27 | TGTGCCAGCAGTTTATCGTTCAGGCGACGCGGCTACACCTTC | CASSLSFRRRGYTF
NA | TRBJ1-1 | NA | TRBV28 | TGTGCCAGCAGTTATCGCCAGGGGCACACTGAAGCTTTCTTT | CASSYRQGHTEAFF
TRBD2 | TRBJ2-1 | few | TRBV7-9 | TGTGCCAGCAGCCCCCTCCTGGGGGGGTTCTCCTACAATGAGCAGTTCTTC | CASSPLLGGFSYNEQFF
TRBD2 | TRBJ2-5 | NA | TRBV15 | TGTGCCACCAGCGGAGCGCCCAGAGTTAGCGGGGATGGGGAGACCCAGTACTTC | CATSGAPRVSGDGETQYF
NA | TRBJ2-5 | NA | TRBV6-5 | TGTGCCAGCAGTTACTCAGGGGTTGGCGAGACCCAGTACTTC | CASSYSGVGETQYF
NA | TRBJ1-1 | NA | TRBV4-1 | TGCGCCAGCAGCCAAGGCCCTCGGGAGGTCCCTTCAGGAGCTTTCTTT | CASSQGPREVPSGAFF
NA | TRBJ2-1 | NA | TRBV27 | TGTGCCAGCAGTTCCGGGGGGCCAAAGGGGTCCTCCTACAATGAGCAGTTCTTC | CASSSGGPKGSSYNEQFF
NA | TRBJ1-2 | once | TRBV6-5 | TGTGCCAGCAGCCCGCGGGAGATTAGCTATGGCTACACCTTC | CASSPREISYGYTF
TRBD2 | TRBJ2-1 | NA | TRBV13 | TGTGCCAGCAGCGGGGCCTTGGCGGGGGGGCGGGATGAGCAGTTCTTC | CASSGALAGGRDEQFF
TRBD1 | TRBJ1-2 | NA | TRBV5-4 | TGTGCCAGCAGCCCAGCACCCGGACAGGGGGCTAAGTATGGCTACACCTTC | CASSPAPGQGAKYGYTF
TRBD1 | TRBJ2-5 | NA | TRBV7-9 | TGTGCCAGCAGCTTATATTCGCCTGTCAGGGGGAAGACCCAGTACTTC | CASSLYSPVRGKTQYF
TRBD2 | TRBJ2-3 | NA | TRBV7-2 | TGTGCCAGCAGCTCGATTAGCGGGGGGGCCAATACAGATACGCAGTATTTT | CASSSISGGANTDTQYF
TRBD2 | TRBJ2-3 | NA | TRBV7-6 | TGTGCCAGCAGCTTAGTTGGCGGGGGGGCCCCACACACAGATACGCAGTATTTT | CASSLVGGGAPHTDTQYF
NA | TRBJ2-2 | few | TRBV5-1 | TGCGCCAGCAGCCCGACAGGGAACACCGGGGAGCTGTTTTTT | CASSPTGNTGELFF